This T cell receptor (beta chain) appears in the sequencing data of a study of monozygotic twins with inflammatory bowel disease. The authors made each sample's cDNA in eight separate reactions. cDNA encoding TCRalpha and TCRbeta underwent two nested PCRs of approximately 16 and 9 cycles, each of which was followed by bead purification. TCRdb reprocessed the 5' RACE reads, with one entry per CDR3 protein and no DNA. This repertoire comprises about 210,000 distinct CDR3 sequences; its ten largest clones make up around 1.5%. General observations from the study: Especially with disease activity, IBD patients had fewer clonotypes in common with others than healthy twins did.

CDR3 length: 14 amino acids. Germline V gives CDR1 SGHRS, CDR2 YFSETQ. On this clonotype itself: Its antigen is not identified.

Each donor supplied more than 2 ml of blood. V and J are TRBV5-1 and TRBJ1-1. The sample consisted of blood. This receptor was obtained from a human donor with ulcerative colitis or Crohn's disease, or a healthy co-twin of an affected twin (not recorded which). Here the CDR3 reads CASSLDYTNTEAFF.